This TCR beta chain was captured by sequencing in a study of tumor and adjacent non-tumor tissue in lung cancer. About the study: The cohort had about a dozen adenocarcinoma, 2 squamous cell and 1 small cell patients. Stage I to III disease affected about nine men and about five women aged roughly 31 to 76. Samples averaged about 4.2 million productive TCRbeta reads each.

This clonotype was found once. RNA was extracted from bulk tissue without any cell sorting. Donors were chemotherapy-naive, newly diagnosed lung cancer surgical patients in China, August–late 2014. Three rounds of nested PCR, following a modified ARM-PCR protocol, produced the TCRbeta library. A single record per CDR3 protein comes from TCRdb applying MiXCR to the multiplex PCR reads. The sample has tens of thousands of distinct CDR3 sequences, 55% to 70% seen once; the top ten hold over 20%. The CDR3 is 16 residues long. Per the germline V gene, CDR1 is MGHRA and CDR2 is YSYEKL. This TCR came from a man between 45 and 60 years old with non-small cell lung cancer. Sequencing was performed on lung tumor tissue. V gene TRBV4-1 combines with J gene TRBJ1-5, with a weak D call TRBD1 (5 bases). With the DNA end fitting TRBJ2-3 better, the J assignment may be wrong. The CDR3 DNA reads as TGCGCCAGCAGCCGGCAGGGATTCGATGGCAATCAGCCCCAGTATTTT. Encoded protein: CASSRQGFDGNQPQYF.